This T cell receptor beta chain comes out of a study of T cells in Graves' hyperthyroidism and ophthalmopathy. Overall study findings and caveats: Most thyroid clonotypes expanded above 0.001 appeared in blood too.

Trimming removed 0 bases from V and 1 base from J, with 10 bases in between. Germline V gene sequence: CDR1 MNHEY, CDR2 SVGEGT. CDR3 length: 16 residues. Using RNA transcripts as the source, TCR beta CDR3 regions were amplified. First-round RT-PCR of the TCR CDR3 relied on the HTBI primer set. TCRdb reprocessed the multiplex PCR reads with MiXCR, giving one entry per CDR3 protein. The data hold around 290,000 distinct CDR3 sequences, with roughly 15% observed a single time. Each patient was aged 18 to 65 and had newly diagnosed hyperthyroidism of under 2 months' duration. Diagnosis rested on symptoms, serum thyroxine and TRAb, thyroid ultrasound, and orbital computed tomography. This clonotype appeared a few times. Its cognate antigen is unknown.

The origin of this receptor is a middle-aged woman with Graves' hyperthyroidism. The genes are TRBV6-2 or TRBV6-3 and TRBJ2-4; D is unclear. Sequencing was performed on blood. CDR3 DNA sequence: TGTGCCAGCAGTTACTCGGCCGGGCAGGCCAAAAACATTCAGTACTTC. It translates to CASSYSAGQAKNIQYF.